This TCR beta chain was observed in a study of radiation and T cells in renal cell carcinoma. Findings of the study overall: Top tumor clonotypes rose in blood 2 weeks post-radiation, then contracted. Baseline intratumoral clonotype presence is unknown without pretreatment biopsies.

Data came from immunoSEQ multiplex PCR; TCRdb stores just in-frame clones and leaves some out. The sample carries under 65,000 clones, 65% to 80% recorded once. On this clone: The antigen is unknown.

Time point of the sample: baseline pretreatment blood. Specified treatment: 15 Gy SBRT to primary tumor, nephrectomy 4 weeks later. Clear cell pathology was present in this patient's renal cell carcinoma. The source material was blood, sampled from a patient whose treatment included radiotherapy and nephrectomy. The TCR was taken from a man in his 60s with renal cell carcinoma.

The CDR3 nucleotides are TGTGCCAGCAGCTTAGCGATAGGGGATATCGGCAATGAGCAGTTCTTC. Translation gives CASSLAIGDIGNEQFF. V gene TRBV7-8 combines with J gene TRBJ2-1; possibly TRBD1 for D (5 bases). The CDR3 contains 16 residues. V was pared by 0 bases and J by 6 bases, with 15 bases between. Germline values: CDR1 SGHVS, CDR2 FQNEAQ.